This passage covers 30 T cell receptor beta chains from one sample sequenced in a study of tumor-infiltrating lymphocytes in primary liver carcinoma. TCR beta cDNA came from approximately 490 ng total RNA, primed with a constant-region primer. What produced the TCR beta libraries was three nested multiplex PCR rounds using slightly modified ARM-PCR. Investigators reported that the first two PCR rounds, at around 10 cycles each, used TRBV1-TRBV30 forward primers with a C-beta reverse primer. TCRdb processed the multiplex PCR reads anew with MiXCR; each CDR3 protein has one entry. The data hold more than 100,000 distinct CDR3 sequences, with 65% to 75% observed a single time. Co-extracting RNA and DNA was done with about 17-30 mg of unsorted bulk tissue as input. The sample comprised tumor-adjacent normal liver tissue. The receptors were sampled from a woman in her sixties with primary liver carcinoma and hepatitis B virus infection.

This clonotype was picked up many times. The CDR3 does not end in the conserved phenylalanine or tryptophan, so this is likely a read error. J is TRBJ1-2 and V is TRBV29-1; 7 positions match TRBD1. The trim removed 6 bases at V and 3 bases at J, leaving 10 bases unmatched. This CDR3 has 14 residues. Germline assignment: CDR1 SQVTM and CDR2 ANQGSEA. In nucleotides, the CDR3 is TGCAGCGTCGGAAGTAGGGGGCGATACTATGGCTACACCCTC. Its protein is CSVGSRGRYYGYTL.

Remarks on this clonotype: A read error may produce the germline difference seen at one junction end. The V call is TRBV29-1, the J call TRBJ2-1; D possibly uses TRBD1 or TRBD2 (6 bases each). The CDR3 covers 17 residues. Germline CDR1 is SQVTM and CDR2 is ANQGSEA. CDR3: CNVEELGGGGSYIEQFF. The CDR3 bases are TGCAACGTTGAAGAGCTTGGCGGAGGGGGGTCCTACATTGAGCAGTTCTTC.

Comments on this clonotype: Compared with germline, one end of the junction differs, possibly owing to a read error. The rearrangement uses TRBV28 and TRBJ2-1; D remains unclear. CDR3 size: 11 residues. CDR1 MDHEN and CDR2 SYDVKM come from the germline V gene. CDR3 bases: TGTGCCAGCAGCTTGCCCCATGAGCGGTTCTTC. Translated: CASSLPHERFF.

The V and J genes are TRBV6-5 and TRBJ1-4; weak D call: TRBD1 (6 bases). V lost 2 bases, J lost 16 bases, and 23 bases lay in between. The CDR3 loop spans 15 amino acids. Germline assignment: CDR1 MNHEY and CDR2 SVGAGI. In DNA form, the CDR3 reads TGTGCCAGCAGTTACCGCCCCGGGACACTAGAAAAGCCGTTTTTT. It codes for CASSYRPGTLEKPFF.

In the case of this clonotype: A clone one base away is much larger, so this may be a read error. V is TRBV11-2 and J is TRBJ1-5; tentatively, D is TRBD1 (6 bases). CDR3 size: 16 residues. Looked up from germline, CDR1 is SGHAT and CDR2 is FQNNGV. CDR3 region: CANSLKGGLTNKPQHF. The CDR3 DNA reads TGTGCCAACAGCCTAAAAGGGGGACTGACGAATAAGCCCCAGCATTTT.

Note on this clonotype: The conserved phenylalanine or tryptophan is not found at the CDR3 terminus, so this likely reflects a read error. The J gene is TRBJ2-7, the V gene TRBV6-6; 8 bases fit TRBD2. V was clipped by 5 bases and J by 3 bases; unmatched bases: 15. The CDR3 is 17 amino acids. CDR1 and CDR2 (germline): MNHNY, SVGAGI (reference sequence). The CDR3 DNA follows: TGTGCCAGCAGTGCTAGCGGGCAAACTTGGGGACACTACGAGCAGTACCTC. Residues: CASSASGQTWGHYEQYL.

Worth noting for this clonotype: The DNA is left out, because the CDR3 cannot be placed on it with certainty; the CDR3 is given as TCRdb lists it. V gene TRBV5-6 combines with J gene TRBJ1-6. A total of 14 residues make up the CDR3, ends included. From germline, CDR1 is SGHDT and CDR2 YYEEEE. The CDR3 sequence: CASSLVALGSPLYF.

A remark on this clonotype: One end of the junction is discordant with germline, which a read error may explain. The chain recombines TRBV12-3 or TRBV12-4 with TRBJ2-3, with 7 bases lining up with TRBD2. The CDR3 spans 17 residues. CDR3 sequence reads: CAISLRLAVRGTDTQYF. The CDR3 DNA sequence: TGTGCCATCAGTTTACGTCTAGCGGTCCGAGGCACAGATACGCAGTATTTT.

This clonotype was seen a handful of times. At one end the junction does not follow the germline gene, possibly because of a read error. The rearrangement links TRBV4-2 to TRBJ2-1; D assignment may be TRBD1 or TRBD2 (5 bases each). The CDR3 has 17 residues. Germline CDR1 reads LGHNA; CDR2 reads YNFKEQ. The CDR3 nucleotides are TGTGCCAGCAGCCAAAGAGGGAAAGGGGTAAACTACGATGAGCAGTTCTTC. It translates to CASSQRGKGVNYDEQFF.

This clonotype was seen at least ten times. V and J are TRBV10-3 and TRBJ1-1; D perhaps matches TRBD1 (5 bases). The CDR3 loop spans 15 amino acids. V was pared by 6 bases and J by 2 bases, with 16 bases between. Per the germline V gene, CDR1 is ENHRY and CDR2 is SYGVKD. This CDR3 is CAIRGGTGVNTEAFF. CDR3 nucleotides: TGTGCCATCAGAGGAGGTACAGGAGTTAACACTGAAGCTTTCTTT.

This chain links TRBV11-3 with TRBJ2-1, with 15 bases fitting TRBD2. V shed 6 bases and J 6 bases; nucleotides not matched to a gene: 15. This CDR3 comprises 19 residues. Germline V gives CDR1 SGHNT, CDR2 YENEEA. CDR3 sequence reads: CASSARQGGLAGGFNEQFF. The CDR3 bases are TGTGCCAGCAGTGCCAGGCAGGGGGGACTAGCGGGAGGATTCAATGAGCAGTTCTTC.

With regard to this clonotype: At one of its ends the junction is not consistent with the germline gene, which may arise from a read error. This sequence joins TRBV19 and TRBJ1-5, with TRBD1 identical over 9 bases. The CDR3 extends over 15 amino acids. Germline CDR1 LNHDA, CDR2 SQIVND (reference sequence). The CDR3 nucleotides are TGTGTCAGTAGTCTAGGGACAGGGAATAATCAGCCCCAGCATTTT. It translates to CVSSLGTGNNQPQHF. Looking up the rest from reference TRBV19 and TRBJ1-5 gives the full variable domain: DGGITQSPKYLFRKEGQNVTLSCEQNLNHDAMYWYRQDPGQGLRLIYYSQIVNDFQKGDIAEGYSVSREKKESFPLTVTSAQKNPTAFYLCVSSLGTGNNQPQHFGDGTRLSIL.

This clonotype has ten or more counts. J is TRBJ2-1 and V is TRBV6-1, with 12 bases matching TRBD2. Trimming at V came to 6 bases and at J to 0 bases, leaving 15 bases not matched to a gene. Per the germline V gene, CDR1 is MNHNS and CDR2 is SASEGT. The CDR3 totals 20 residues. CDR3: CASSLRTSGTKLASYNEQFF. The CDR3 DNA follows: TGTGCCAGCAGCCTCCGGACTAGCGGGACGAAACTCGCCTCCTACAATGAGCAGTTCTTC.

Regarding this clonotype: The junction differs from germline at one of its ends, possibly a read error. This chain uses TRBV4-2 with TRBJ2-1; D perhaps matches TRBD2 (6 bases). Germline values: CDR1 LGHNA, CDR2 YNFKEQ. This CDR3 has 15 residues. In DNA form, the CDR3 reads TGTGCCAGGAGCCAAAAGGGGCTGGGGGGATATGTGCAGTTCTTC. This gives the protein CARSQKGLGGYVQFF.

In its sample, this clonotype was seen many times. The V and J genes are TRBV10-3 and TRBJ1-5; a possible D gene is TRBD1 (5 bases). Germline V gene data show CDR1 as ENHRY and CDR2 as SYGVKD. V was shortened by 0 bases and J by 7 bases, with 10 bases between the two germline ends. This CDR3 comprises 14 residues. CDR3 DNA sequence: TGTGCCATCAGTGAGTCGCAGGGCCCCCAGCCCCAGCATTTT. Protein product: CAISESQGPQPQHF.

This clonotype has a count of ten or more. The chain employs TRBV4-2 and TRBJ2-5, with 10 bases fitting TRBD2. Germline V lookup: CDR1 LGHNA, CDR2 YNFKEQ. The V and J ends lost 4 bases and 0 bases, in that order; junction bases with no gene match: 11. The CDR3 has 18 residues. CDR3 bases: TGTGCCAGCAGCCGACAACTCCCAGCGGGAGGGTACCAAGAGACCCAGTACTTC. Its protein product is CASSRQLPAGGYQETQYF.

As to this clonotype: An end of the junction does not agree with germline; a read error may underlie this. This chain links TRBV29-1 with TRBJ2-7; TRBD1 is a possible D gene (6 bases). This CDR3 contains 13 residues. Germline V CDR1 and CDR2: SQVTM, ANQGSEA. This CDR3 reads CSAGNPGAGEQYF. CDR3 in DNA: TGCAGCGCAGGCAATCCCGGAGCAGGGGAGCAGTATTTC.

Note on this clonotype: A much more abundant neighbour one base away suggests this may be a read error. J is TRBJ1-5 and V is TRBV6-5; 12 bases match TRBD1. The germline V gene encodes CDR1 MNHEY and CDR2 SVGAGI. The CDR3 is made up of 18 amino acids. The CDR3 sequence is CASSYLPPGQGARQLQHF. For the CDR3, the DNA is TGTGCCAGCAGTTACCTCCCTCCGGGACAGGGGGCACGACAGCTCCAGCATTTT.

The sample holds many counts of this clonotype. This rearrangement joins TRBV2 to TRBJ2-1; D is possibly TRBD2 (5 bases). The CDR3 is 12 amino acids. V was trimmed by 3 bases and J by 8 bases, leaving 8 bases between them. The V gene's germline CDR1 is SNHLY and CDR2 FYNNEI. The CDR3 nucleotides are TGTGCCAGCAGTGAGGTGGGAGATGAGCAGTTCTTC. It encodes CASSEVGDEQFF.

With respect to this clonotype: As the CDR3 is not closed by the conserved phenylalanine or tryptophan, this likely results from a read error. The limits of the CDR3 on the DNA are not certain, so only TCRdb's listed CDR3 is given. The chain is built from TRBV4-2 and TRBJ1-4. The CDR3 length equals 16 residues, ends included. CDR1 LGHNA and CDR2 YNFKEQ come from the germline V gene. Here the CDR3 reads CASSQDQVATNEKLLY.

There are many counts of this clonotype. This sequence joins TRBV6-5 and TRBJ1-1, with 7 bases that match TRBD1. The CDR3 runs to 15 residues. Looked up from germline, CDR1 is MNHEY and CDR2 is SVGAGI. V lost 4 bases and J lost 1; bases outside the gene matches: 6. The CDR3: CASSWNRDRNTEAFF. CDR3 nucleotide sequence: TGTGCCAGCAGTTGGAACCGGGACAGGAACACTGAAGCTTTCTTT.

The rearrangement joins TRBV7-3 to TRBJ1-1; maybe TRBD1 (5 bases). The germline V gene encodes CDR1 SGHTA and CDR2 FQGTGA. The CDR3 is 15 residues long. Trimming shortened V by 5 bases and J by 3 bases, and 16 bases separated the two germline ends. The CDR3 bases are TGTGCCAGCAGCCCCCGGGGGGGAGTCGACACTGAAGCTTTCTTT. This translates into CASSPRGGVDTEAFF.

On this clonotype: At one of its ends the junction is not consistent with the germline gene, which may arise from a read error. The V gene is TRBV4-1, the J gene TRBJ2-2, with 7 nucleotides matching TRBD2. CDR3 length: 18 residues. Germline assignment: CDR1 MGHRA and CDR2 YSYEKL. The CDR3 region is CASSQDLGRGPRSGELFF. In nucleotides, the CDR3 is TGCGCCAGTAGCCAAGATCTAGGGAGGGGTCCGAGATCCGGGGAGCTGTTTTTT.

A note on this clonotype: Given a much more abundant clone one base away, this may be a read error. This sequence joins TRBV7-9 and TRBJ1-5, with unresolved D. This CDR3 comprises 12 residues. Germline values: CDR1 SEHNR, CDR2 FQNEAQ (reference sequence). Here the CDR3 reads CASSLDWQPHHF. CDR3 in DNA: TGTGCCAGCAGCTTAGATTGGCAGCCCCACCATTTT.

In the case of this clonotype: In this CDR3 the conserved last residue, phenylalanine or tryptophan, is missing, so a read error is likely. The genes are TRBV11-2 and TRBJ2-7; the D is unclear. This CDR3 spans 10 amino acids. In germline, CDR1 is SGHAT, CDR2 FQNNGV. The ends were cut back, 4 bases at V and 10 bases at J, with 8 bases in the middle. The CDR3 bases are TGTGCCAGCAGCTCCAATGAACAGTACTAC. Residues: CASSSNEQYY.

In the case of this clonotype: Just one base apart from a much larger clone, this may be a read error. The chain's CDR3 is CANRAGTLGAFF. CDR3 DNA: TGTGCCAACAGAGCCGGGACCCTGGGGGCTTTCTTT. The chain combines TRBV28 with TRBJ1-1; D possibly corresponds to TRBD1 (5 bases). Germline CDR1 is MDHEN and CDR2 is SYDVKM. V dropped 10 bases and J dropped 11 bases, with 20 bases sitting between them. CDR3 length equals 12 residues. The entire variable domain, with the rest obtained from reference TRBV28 and TRBJ1-1, is as follows: DVKVTQSSRYLVKRTGEKVFLECVQDMDHENMFWYRQDPGLGLRLIYFSYDVKMKEKGDIPEGYSVSREKKERFSLILESASTNQTSMYLCANRAGTLGAFFGQGTRLTVV.

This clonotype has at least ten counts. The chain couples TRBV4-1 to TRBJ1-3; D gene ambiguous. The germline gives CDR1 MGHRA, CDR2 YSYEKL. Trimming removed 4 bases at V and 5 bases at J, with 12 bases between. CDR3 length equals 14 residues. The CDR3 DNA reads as TGCGCCAGCAGCCCAGAAGAGGGAAGAAACACCATATATTTT. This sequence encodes CASSPEEGRNTIYF.

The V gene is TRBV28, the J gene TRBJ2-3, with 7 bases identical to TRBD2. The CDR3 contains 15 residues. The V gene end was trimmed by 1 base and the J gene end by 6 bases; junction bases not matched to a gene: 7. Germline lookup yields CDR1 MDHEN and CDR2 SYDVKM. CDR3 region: CASSLLSRGEDTQYF. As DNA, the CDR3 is TGTGCCAGCAGTTTATTGAGTCGGGGGGAGGATACGCAGTATTTT.

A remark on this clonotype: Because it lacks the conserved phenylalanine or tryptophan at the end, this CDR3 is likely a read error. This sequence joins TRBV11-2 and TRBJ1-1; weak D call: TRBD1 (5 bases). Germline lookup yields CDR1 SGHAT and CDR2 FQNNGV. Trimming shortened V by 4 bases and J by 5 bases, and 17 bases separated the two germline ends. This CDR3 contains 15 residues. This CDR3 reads CASSSPERDVTEAFC. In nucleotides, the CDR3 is TGTGCCAGCAGCTCACCTGAGAGGGACGTGACTGAAGCTTTCTGT.

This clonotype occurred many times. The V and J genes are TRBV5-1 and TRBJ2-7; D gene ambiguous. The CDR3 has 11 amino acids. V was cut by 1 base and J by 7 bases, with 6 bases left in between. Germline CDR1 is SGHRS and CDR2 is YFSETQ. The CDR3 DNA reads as TGCGCCAGCAGCTTGTCAAGTGAGCAGTACTTC. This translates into CASSLSSEQYF. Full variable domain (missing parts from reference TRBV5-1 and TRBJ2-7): KAGVTQTPRYLIKTRGQQVTLSCSPISGHRSVSWYQQTPGQGLQFLFEYFSETQRNKGNFPGRFSGRQFSNSRSEMNVSTLELGDSALYLCASSLSSEQYFGPGTRLTVT.